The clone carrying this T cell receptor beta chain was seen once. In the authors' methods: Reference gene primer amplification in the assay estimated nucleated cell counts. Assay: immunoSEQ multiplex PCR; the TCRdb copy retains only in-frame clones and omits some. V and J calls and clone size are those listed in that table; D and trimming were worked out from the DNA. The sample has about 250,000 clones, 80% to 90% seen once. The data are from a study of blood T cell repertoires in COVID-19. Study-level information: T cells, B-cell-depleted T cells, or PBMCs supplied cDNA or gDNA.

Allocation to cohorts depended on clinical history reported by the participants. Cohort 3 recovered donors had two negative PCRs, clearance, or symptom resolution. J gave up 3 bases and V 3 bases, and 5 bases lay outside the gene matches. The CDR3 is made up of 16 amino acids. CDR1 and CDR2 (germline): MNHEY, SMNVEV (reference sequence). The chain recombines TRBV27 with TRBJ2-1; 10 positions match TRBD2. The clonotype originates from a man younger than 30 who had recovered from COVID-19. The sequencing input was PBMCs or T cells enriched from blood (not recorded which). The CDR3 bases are TGTGCCAGCAGTTTGGCTAGCGGGGGCCTCTACAATGAGCAGTTCTTC. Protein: CASSLASGGLYNEQFF.